Listed below are T cell receptor beta chains from one sample, sequenced in a study of blood T cells in healthy people across ages. One entry per CDR3 protein, called by TCRdb with MiXCR from the 5' RACE reads. Among 1.5 million to 2 million distinct CDR3 sequences, under 30% were seen once, and the ten largest hold roughly 8%. Sequenced sample: blood. These receptors were collected from a woman aged 30 to 39 in good health. The CDR3 runs from the conserved cysteine through the conserved F or W. A D gene is named only where the DNA matches it firmly. Clone size appears in some rows only: once, few, many, or a class for an expanded clone.

v_call	d_call	clone_size	j_call	cdr3_nt	cdr3_aa
TRBV9	.	many	TRBJ1-5	TGTGCCAGCAGCGTAGACGTAGGGGGAGAGCAGCCCCAGCATTTT	CASSVDVGGEQPQHF
TRBV3-1	.	.	TRBJ1-2	TGTGCCAGCAGCCATTTGGCCCCGGATGGCTACACCTTC	CASSHLAPDGYTF
TRBV28	.	few	TRBJ2-1	TGTGCCAGCAGCCCCTCGTCGCGGCAGGGAGTTGGGCAGTTCTTC	CASSPSSRQGVGQFF
TRBV7-3	.	many	TRBJ1-2	TGTGCCAGCAGCCCTCTTGTGGGATTCTATGGCTACACCTTC	CASSPLVGFYGYTF
TRBV7-9	.	.	TRBJ1-1	TGCGCCAGCAGCCTTAATACGGCTTTCTTT	CASSLNTAFF
TRBV7-2	.	.	TRBJ1-2	TGTGCCAGCAGCGGGCAGAGCCGGTCCTATGGCTACACCTTC	CASSGQSRSYGYTF
TRBV20-1	TRBD1	.	TRBJ1-1	TGCAGTGCTAGAGAACCCGGGACAGGGGCGTACACTGAAGCTTTCTTT	CSAREPGTGAYTEAFF
TRBV12-3/TRBV12-4	.	.	TRBJ1-5	TGTGCCAGCAGAATCGGGGGTGAGCAGCCCCAGCATTTT	CASRIGGEQPQHF
TRBV7-2	TRBD2	.	TRBJ2-1	TGTGCCAGCAGCCCAAAGGCTAGCGGGAGCTACAATGAGCAGTTCTTC	CASSPKASGSYNEQFF
TRBV6-6	TRBD1	many	TRBJ2-7	TGTGCCAGCAGGCCAGGACAGGGGAGGTCCTACGAGCAGTACTTC	CASRPGQGRSYEQYF
TRBV20-1	.	few	TRBJ2-7	TGCAGTGTGGAATCGGACAAAAACGAGCAGTACTTC	CSVESDKNEQYF
TRBV5-1	TRBD1	.	TRBJ2-5	TGCGCCAGCAGCTTGGCCGAGGTGACAGGGGCACGAGGGGAGCAGTACTTC	CASSLAEVTGARGEQYF
TRBV12-3/TRBV12-4	TRBD2	.	TRBJ2-1	TGTGTCAGCAGTTGGCAAGAATTAGCGGGAAGGGATGAGCAGTTCTTC	CVSSWQELAGRDEQFF
TRBV6-5	TRBD2	many	TRBJ2-3	TGTGCCAGCAGTTACTCGGGTCGCGGGGGAGAATACTACACAGATACGCAGTATTTT	CASSYSGRGGEYYTDTQYF
TRBV20-1	.	many	TRBJ1-5	TGCAGTGCTAGAGATTTGCAGACCAATCAGCCCCAGCATTTT	CSARDLQTNQPQHF
TRBV10-2	.	few	TRBJ1-1	TGCGCCAGCAGTGACGCGGACATGAACACTGAAGCTTTCTTT	CASSDADMNTEAFF
TRBV3-1	TRBD2	.	TRBJ2-4	TGTGCCAGCAGTTTATCATCCCTAGCGGGGGAATCGGCCAAAAACATTCAGTACTTC	CASSLSSLAGESAKNIQYF
TRBV9	TRBD1	few	TRBJ2-6	TGTGGCAGCAGCCCACGGGACAGCATCTCTGGGGCTAACGTCCTGACTTTC	CGSSPRDSISGANVLTF
TRBV3-1	.	.	TRBJ1-2	TGTGCCAGCAGCCGTCAGACTTCTACAGGAACTGAAGGCTACACCTTC	CASSRQTSTGTEGYTF
TRBV4-1	.	many	TRBJ1-5	TGCGCCAGCAGCCAAGTAGGTCAGCCCCAGCATTTT	CASSQVGQPQHF
TRBV12-3/TRBV12-4	.	.	TRBJ2-3	TGTGCCAGCAGTGCTCGGGCAGCGGGCGCAGATACGCAGTATTTT	CASSARAAGADTQYF
TRBV29-1	TRBD2	few	TRBJ2-3	TGCAGCGGCGGACTAGCGGGGGTAACAGATACGCGGTATTTT	CSGGLAGVTDTRYF
TRBV3-1	.	.	TRBJ1-2	TGTGCCAGCAGCCAAGGAAGGCAGTACTATGGCTACACCTTC	CASSQGRQYYGYTF